These T cell receptor beta chains were read from a single sample in a study of blood T cell repertoires in COVID-19. Data came from immunoSEQ multiplex PCR; TCRdb stores just in-frame clones and leaves some out. The profile shows approximately 150,000 clones, about 85% of them singletons. The sequenced material came from peripheral blood. The receptors were gathered from a man between 70 and 80 years old who had recovered from COVID-19. Both conserved end residues are part of each CDR3. A D gene is named only where the DNA matches it firmly. For some rows the clone size is stated as once, few or many, or as a class when expanded; others skip it.

d_call: TRBD1; j_call: TRBJ2-7; clone_size: .; v_call: TRBV9; cdr3_nt: TGTGCCAGCAGCGACTCGGACAGGGGGCTCTACGAGCAGTACTTC; cdr3_aa: CASSDSDRGLYEQYF
d_call: .; j_call: TRBJ1-2; clone_size: .; v_call: TRBV6-5; cdr3_nt: TGTGCCAGCAGAGGTCCCGGGTCCCAGCAGGGCTACACCTTC; cdr3_aa: CASRGPGSQQGYTF
d_call: .; j_call: TRBJ1-4; clone_size: .; v_call: TRBV5-5; cdr3_nt: TGTGCCAGCAGCAGGACAGCCCCGGGAGGGGAAAAACTGTTTTTT; cdr3_aa: CASSRTAPGGEKLFF
d_call: TRBD2; j_call: TRBJ2-4; clone_size: once; v_call: TRBV6-5; cdr3_nt: TGTGCCAGCAGTTATGGTTCGGGAGGGCCGGAAAACATTCAGTACTTC; cdr3_aa: CASSYGSGGPENIQYF
d_call: TRBD2; j_call: TRBJ2-7; clone_size: .; v_call: TRBV5-1; cdr3_nt: TGCGCCAGCAGCGCAGAGTCGGTCGCGGGAGGGTCGTACGAGCAGTACTTC; cdr3_aa: CASSAESVAGGSYEQYF
d_call: TRBD2; j_call: TRBJ2-2; clone_size: .; v_call: TRBV6-5; cdr3_nt: TGTGCCAGCAGACTAGCGGGGGCCACCGGGGAGCTGTTTTTT; cdr3_aa: CASRLAGATGELFF
d_call: .; j_call: TRBJ1-6; clone_size: .; v_call: TRBV19; cdr3_nt: TGTGCCAGTAGTAACAGGGACTATAATTCACCCCTCCACTTT; cdr3_aa: CASSNRDYNSPLHF
d_call: TRBD1; j_call: TRBJ1-5; clone_size: .; v_call: TRBV6-1; cdr3_nt: TGTGCCAGCAGTGAGACAGGGGGCAATCAGCCCCAGCATTTT; cdr3_aa: CASSETGGNQPQHF
d_call: .; j_call: TRBJ2-7; clone_size: .; v_call: TRBV21-1; cdr3_nt: TGTGCCAGCAGCAATAGGACAGGGGCATTCGAGCAGTACTTC; cdr3_aa: CASSNRTGAFEQYF
d_call: TRBD1; j_call: TRBJ2-2; clone_size: .; v_call: TRBV28; cdr3_nt: TGTGCCACCAATTTCCAAGGACAGGGACGCACCGGGGAGCTGTTTTTT; cdr3_aa: CATNFQGQGRTGELFF
d_call: TRBD2; j_call: TRBJ2-7; clone_size: .; v_call: TRBV28; cdr3_nt: TGTGCCAGCAGTTTTATAGCGGGAACGAACGAGCAGTACTTC; cdr3_aa: CASSFIAGTNEQYF
d_call: .; j_call: TRBJ2-7; clone_size: .; v_call: TRBV7-2; cdr3_nt: TGTGCCAGCAGCTCACCTGGGGCGGGACGGTACGAGCAGTACTTC; cdr3_aa: CASSSPGAGRYEQYF
d_call: .; j_call: TRBJ2-7; clone_size: few; v_call: TRBV2; cdr3_nt: TGTGCCAGCAGTGGGGCGTCAGGGTCTCGCTACGAGCAGTACTTC; cdr3_aa: CASSGASGSRYEQYF
d_call: .; j_call: TRBJ1-4; clone_size: .; v_call: TRBV11-2; cdr3_nt: TGTGCCAGCAGAGCGATTAGAGACAGTGGGGGCCGAGGAAGAGAAAAACTGTTTTTT; cdr3_aa: CASRAIRDSGGRGREKLFF
d_call: TRBD1; j_call: TRBJ2-6; clone_size: .; v_call: TRBV2; cdr3_nt: TGTGCCAGCAGTGTTGACAGGGGGTTCTCTGGGGCCAACGTCCTGACTTTC; cdr3_aa: CASSVDRGFSGANVLTF
d_call: .; j_call: TRBJ2-1; clone_size: few; v_call: TRBV11-2; cdr3_nt: TGTGCCAGCAGCTCTCGCGCTATAGACAATGAGCAGTTCTTC; cdr3_aa: CASSSRAIDNEQFF
d_call: .; j_call: TRBJ2-7; clone_size: .; v_call: TRBV5-4; cdr3_nt: TGTGCCAGCAGCCTAGACGAGAGAAGGGAGCAGTACTTC; cdr3_aa: CASSLDERREQYF
d_call: TRBD2; j_call: TRBJ2-1; clone_size: .; v_call: TRBV7-2; cdr3_nt: TGTGCCAGCAGCCCGAGGCGGGGGGCCAGGGATGAGCAGTTCTTC; cdr3_aa: CASSPRRGARDEQFF
d_call: TRBD1; j_call: TRBJ2-5; clone_size: few; v_call: TRBV6-5; cdr3_nt: TGTGCCAGCAGTTACTCCCACGGGACAGCGCAAGAGACCCAGTACTTC; cdr3_aa: CASSYSHGTAQETQYF
d_call: .; j_call: TRBJ1-4; clone_size: .; v_call: TRBV6-5; cdr3_nt: TGTGCCAGCAGTATTACGCAGGGTCAATTTGAAAAACTGTTTTTT; cdr3_aa: CASSITQGQFEKLFF
d_call: .; j_call: TRBJ1-2; clone_size: .; v_call: TRBV19; cdr3_nt: TGTGCCAGTACAACTAGAGCTAACTATGGCTACACCTTC; cdr3_aa: CASTTRANYGYTF
d_call: TRBD1; j_call: TRBJ2-7; clone_size: .; v_call: TRBV18; cdr3_nt: TGTGCCAGCTCACCAGCCCCCGGGACAGGGGAGTACGAGCAGTACTTC; cdr3_aa: CASSPAPGTGEYEQYF
d_call: TRBD1; j_call: TRBJ2-3; clone_size: .; v_call: TRBV5-6; cdr3_nt: TGTGCCAGCAGCTTGTCCGGGACAGACTTAATTAGCACAGATACGCAGTATTTT; cdr3_aa: CASSLSGTDLISTDTQYF
d_call: .; j_call: TRBJ2-7; clone_size: .; v_call: TRBV29-1; cdr3_nt: TGCAGCGTTGACACCGTAGGTGGGGGAGGTTCCTACGAGCAGTACTTC; cdr3_aa: CSVDTVGGGGSYEQYF
d_call: .; j_call: TRBJ1-4; clone_size: once; v_call: TRBV12-3/TRBV12-4; cdr3_nt: TGTGCCAGCAGTTTACAGATTAATGAAAAACTGTTTTTT; cdr3_aa: CASSLQINEKLFF
d_call: .; j_call: TRBJ2-7; clone_size: .; v_call: TRBV7-2; cdr3_nt: TGTGCCAGCAGCTTAGACGTGCGAAACCTCTACGAGCAGTACTTC; cdr3_aa: CASSLDVRNLYEQYF
d_call: .; j_call: TRBJ1-4; clone_size: .; v_call: TRBV3-1/TRBV3-2; cdr3_nt: TGTGCCAGCAGCCAACTCAGGGGAGCGGAGGAAAAACTGTTTTTT; cdr3_aa: CASSQLRGAEEKLFF
d_call: .; j_call: TRBJ2-3; clone_size: once; v_call: TRBV5-1; cdr3_nt: TGCGCCAGCAGCGGTCAGAGCACAGATACGCAGTATTTT; cdr3_aa: CASSGQSTDTQYF
d_call: TRBD1; j_call: TRBJ2-5; clone_size: .; v_call: TRBV7-6; cdr3_nt: TGTGCCAGCAGCTTATACACCGGACAGGGTCCCGTCTGGGCTGAGGAGACCCAGTACTTC; cdr3_aa: CASSLYTGQGPVWAEETQYF
d_call: TRBD1; j_call: TRBJ2-5; clone_size: .; v_call: TRBV6-5; cdr3_nt: TGTGCCAGCAGTTTGGACAGGGGAGGAGGAGAGACCCAGTACTTC; cdr3_aa: CASSLDRGGGETQYF
d_call: TRBD1; j_call: TRBJ2-3; clone_size: once; v_call: TRBV6-5; cdr3_nt: TGTGCCAGCAGCGACAGGGGTCCCACAGATACGCAGTATTTT; cdr3_aa: CASSDRGPTDTQYF
d_call: .; j_call: TRBJ2-1; clone_size: .; v_call: TRBV9; cdr3_nt: TGTGCCAGCAGCGTAGCTTTCACCGGTCATGAGCAGTTCTTC; cdr3_aa: CASSVAFTGHEQFF
d_call: TRBD2; j_call: TRBJ2-1; clone_size: .; v_call: TRBV5-1; cdr3_nt: TGCGCCAGCAGCTTGTCCCTAGCGGGAGATAATGAGCAGTTCTTC; cdr3_aa: CASSLSLAGDNEQFF
d_call: .; j_call: TRBJ1-3; clone_size: .; v_call: TRBV30; cdr3_nt: TGTGCCTGCGACGGTGGACAGCCGTTTGGAAACACCATATATTTT; cdr3_aa: CACDGGQPFGNTIYF
d_call: .; j_call: TRBJ1-1; clone_size: .; v_call: TRBV5-1; cdr3_nt: TGCGCCAGCAGCTTGATACAGTCGGACACTGAAGCTTTCTTT; cdr3_aa: CASSLIQSDTEAFF
d_call: .; j_call: TRBJ1-2; clone_size: .; v_call: TRBV2; cdr3_nt: TGTGCCAGCGTACAGGGAGTGAACGGCTACACCTTC; cdr3_aa: CASVQGVNGYTF
d_call: .; j_call: TRBJ1-3; clone_size: .; v_call: TRBV7-6; cdr3_nt: TGTGCCAGCAGAAGTACCTCAGCTAGCGGAAACACCATATATTTT; cdr3_aa: CASRSTSASGNTIYF
d_call: .; j_call: TRBJ2-7; clone_size: .; v_call: TRBV2; cdr3_nt: TGTGCCAGCAGTAGGCCGGGTAGCCGGGACTCCTACGAGCAGTACTTC; cdr3_aa: CASSRPGSRDSYEQYF
d_call: .; j_call: TRBJ2-6; clone_size: once; v_call: TRBV5-6; cdr3_nt: TGTGCCAGCAGCCTACCAGCGAGACGGCGAACCTCTGGGGCCAACGTCCTGACTTTC; cdr3_aa: CASSLPARRRTSGANVLTF
d_call: .; j_call: TRBJ2-3; clone_size: .; v_call: TRBV5-4; cdr3_nt: TGTGCCAGCAGCTCATTTTCTACACTAACCCCCACAGATACGCAGTATTTT; cdr3_aa: CASSSFSTLTPTDTQYF
d_call: TRBD1; j_call: TRBJ1-5; clone_size: .; v_call: TRBV6-5; cdr3_nt: TGTGCCAGCAGCCTGACAGGGGGAAGGGGTCAGCCCCAGCATTTT; cdr3_aa: CASSLTGGRGQPQHF
d_call: .; j_call: TRBJ2-7; clone_size: few; v_call: TRBV28; cdr3_nt: TGTGCCAGCAGTTCTCAAGGGGGTGTTCTGGTAAAACACCGGCCTAACACCTACGAGCAGTACTTC; cdr3_aa: CASSSQGGVLVKHRPNTYEQYF
d_call: TRBD2; j_call: TRBJ2-7; clone_size: .; v_call: TRBV28; cdr3_nt: TGTGCCAGTCGGGTGGGAGGGCATACCGAGCAGTACTTC; cdr3_aa: CASRVGGHTEQYF
d_call: TRBD2; j_call: TRBJ2-3; clone_size: .; v_call: TRBV19; cdr3_nt: TGTGCCAGTACTCCCGGAGGAGCGGGGAGCACAGATACGCAGTATTTT; cdr3_aa: CASTPGGAGSTDTQYF